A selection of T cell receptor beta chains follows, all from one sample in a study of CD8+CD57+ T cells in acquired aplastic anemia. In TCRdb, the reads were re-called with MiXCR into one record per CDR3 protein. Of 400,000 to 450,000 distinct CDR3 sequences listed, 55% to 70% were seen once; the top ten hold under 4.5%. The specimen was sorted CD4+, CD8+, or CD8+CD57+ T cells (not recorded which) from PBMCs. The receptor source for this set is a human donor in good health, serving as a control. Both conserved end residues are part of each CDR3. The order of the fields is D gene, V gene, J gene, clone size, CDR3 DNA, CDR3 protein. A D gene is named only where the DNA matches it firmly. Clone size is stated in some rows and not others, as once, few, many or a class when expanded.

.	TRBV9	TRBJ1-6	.	TGTGCCAGCAGCGTAGGGGCAGGGACTTCACCCCTCCACTTT	CASSVGAGTSPLHF
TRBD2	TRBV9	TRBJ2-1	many	TGTGCCAGCAGCGTAGGAGCGGGGCGCTACAATGAGCAGTTCTTC	CASSVGAGRYNEQFF
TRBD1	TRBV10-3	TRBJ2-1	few	TGTGCCATCAGTACGGGACAGATATACAATGAGCAGTTCTTC	CAISTGQIYNEQFF
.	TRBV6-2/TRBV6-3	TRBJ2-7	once	TGTGCCAGCAGGCTACCTCGTTCTCTCGAGCAGTACTTC	CASRLPRSLEQYF
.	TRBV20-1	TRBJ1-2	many	TGCAGTGCTAGCGGAGGGGGCTATGGCTACACCTTC	CSASGGGYGYTF
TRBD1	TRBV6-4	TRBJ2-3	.	TGTGCCAGCAGTGTGGGACCCGGACAGGGTCAAGATACGCAGTATTTT	CASSVGPGQGQDTQYF
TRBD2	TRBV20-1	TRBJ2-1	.	TGCAGTGCCGGACTAGCGGGGATCAATGAGCTGTTCTTC	CSAGLAGINELFF
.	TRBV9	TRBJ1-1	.	TGTGCCAGCAGCGTAGGACGGGCAGTGGCCTCCTATGTCTTT	CASSVGRAVASYVF
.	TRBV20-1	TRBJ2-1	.	TGCAGTGCTAGGAGGGGGGCCGGTGAGCAGTTCTTC	CSARRGAGEQFF
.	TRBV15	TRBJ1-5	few	TGTGCCACCAGCACCAGGGTGAGCAATCAGCCCCAGCATTTT	CATSTRVSNQPQHF
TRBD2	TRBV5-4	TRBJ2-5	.	TGTGCCAGCAGCCGAAACGCCGGGACTAGCGGGGGGGCCGGATTCCCAGAGACCCAGTACTTC	CASSRNAGTSGGAGFPETQYF
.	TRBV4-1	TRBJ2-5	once	TGCGCCAGCACCTCTTTCCTGACCCAGTACTTC	CASTSFLTQYF
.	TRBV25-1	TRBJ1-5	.	TGTGCCAGCAGTGACCCGGGACAACACGATCAGCCCCAGCATTTT	CASSDPGQHDQPQHF
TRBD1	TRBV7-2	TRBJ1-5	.	TGTGCCAGCAGCGGCCGGGACAGCTATAGCAATCAGCCCCAGCATTTT	CASSGRDSYSNQPQHF
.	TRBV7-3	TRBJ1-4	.	TGTGCCAGCAGCCGGGGGCGTTACAATGAGCAGTTT	CASSRGRYNEQF
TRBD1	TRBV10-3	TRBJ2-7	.	TGTGCCATCAGTTACTCGGGGACAGGCTACGAGCAGTACTTC	CAISYSGTGYEQYF
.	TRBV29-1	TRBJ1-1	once	TGCAGCGTTGATAGAACAGAGGTAGACACTGAAGGTTTCTTT	CSVDRTEVDTEGFF
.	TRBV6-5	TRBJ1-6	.	TGTGCCAGCAGTCGCGGGGTAGAGTCACCCCTCCACTTT	CASSRGVESPLHF
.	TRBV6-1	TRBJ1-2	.	TGTGCCAGCAGTAAGGACAACTATGGCTACACCTTC	CASSKDNYGYTF
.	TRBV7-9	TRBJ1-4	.	TGTGCCAGCAGCTTAGCGCGAGGGAGGATTGAAACACTGTTTTTT	CASSLARGRIETLFF
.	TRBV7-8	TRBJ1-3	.	TGTGCCAGCAGCTTAGGCGCGTCGGGCGGCTGCAGCTTCACCATATATTTT	CASSLGASGGCSFTIYF
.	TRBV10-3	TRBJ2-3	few	TGTGCCGTAGGTCCCGGGGCAGACATACCTGCGCAGTATTTT	CAVGPGADIPAQYF
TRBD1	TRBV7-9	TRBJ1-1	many	TGTGCCAGTAGTCCCCAGGGGGGCACTGAAGCTTTCTTT	CASSPQGGTEAFF
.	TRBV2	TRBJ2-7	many	TGTGCCAGCATGAGGGGTAGAGGGATCGGCTACGAGCAGTACTTC	CASMRGRGIGYEQYF
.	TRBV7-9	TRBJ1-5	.	TGTGCCAGCACCGGGAGCTTACTGACAGATTATAGCCATCAGCCCCAGCATTTT	CASTGSLLTDYSHQPQHF
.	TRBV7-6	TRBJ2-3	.	TGTGCCAGCAGCCCCGCCGGGGTAGGCGAAAAACTGTTTACAGATACGCAGTATTTT	CASSPAGVGEKLFTDTQYF
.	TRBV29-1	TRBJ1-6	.	TGCAGCGCTAGACGACGGGACGGTTACACCCTCCGCTTT	CSARRRDGYTLRF
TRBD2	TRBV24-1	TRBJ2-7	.	TGTGCCACCAGCCCAAGGACTAGCGGGGGGATGCAGTACTTC	CATSPRTSGGMQYF
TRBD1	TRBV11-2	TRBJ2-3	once	TGTGCCAGCAGCGGAAACAGGGGGCAAGGCACAGATACGCAGTATTTT	CASSGNRGQGTDTQYF
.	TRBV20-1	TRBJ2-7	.	TGCAGTGCTACAACGGGGGCGGCGGACGAGCAGTACTTC	CSATTGAADEQYF
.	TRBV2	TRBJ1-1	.	TGTGCCAGCCACCCGGCCAGGGTGGACGGTGACACTTTCTTT	CASHPARVDGDTFF
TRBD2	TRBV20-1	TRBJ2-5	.	TGCAGTGCCGGGGGGGCCCTAGGTGAGCCCCAGTACTTC	CSAGGALGEPQYF
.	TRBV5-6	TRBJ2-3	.	TGTGCCAGCAGCGACGGAGAGGGCACAGATACGCAGTATTTT	CASSDGEGTDTQYF
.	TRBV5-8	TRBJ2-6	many	TGTGCCAGCAGCTTTCCGGGCACTGGGGCCAACGTCCTGACTTTC	CASSFPGTGANVLTF
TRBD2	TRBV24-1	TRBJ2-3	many	TGTGCCACCAGTGGCCGGATACGGGGGGGCACACTGGATACGCAGTATTTT	CATSGRIRGGTLDTQYF
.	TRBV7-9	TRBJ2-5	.	TGTGCCAGCAGCTTAGGGGGAGGCAACGGTGCGACCCAGTACTTC	CASSLGGGNGATQYF
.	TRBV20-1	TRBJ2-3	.	TGCAGTGCTAGAGGGGGAGAGACAGATACAGATACGCAGTATTTT	CSARGGETDTDTQYF
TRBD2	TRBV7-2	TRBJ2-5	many	TGTGCCAGCAGCTTAGTGCCTAGCGGGGGGGCCGAGACCCAGTACTTC	CASSLVPSGGAETQYF
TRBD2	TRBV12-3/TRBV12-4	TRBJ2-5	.	TGTGCCAGCAGTTTTCGGACTAGATCTCCGGAGACCCAGTACTTC	CASSFRTRSPETQYF
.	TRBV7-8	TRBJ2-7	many	TGTGCCAGCAGCTTACCCGGAGACTATTACGAGCAGTACTTC	CASSLPGDYYEQYF
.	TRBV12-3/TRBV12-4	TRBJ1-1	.	TGTGCCAGCAGTCAAGACGGCTCCAGGGAAGCTTTCTTT	CASSQDGSREAFF
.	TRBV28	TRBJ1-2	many	TGTGCCAGCAGTTTGCGGGACGGCTATGGCTACACCTTC	CASSLRDGYGYTF
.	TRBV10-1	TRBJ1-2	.	TGTGCCAGCAGTGAGTCGGGCGCGGATCCCAACAATCGCTACTTTTTC	CASSESGADPNNRYFF
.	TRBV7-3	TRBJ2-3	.	TGTGCCAGCAGCCCGACAATGAACACAGATACGCAGTATTTT	CASSPTMNTDTQYF
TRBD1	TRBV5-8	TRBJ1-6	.	TGTGCCAGCAGCTGGGCACAGGGGGCTTCACCCCTCCACTTT	CASSWAQGASPLHF
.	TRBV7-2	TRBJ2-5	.	TGTGCCAGCAGTTCCGTGTTGGACCGAACGAACGAGCACTTC	CASSSVLDRTNEHF
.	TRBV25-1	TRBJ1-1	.	TGTGCCAGCAGTCGAACAGGGCGTGCTGAAGCTTTCTTT	CASSRTGRAEAFF
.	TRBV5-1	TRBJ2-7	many	TGCGCCAGCAGGATCCGACTAGGATCGGACGAGCAGTACTTC	CASRIRLGSDEQYF